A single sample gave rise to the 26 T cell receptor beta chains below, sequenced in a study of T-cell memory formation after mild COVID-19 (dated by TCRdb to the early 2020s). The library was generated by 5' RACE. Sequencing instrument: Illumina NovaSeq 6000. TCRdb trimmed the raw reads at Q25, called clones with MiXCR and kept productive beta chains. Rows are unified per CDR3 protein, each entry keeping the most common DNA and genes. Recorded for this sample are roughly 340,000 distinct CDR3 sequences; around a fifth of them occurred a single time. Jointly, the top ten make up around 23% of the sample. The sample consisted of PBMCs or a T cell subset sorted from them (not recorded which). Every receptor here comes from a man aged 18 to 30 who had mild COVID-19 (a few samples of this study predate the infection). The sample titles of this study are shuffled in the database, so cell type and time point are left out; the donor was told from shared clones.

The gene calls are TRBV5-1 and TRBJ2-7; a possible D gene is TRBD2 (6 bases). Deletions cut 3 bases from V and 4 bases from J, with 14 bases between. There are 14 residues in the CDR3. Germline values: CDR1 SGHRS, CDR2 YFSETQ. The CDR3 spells CASSWGPGGYEQYF. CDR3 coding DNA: TGCGCCAGCAGCTGGGGTCCCGGAGGGTACGAGCAGTACTTC.

The CDR3 DNA is TGTGCCAGCAGCTTTAGCAGGGGTTCTGTCGAGCAGTACGTC. It encodes CASSFSRGSVEQYV. The chain has TRBV6-5 and TRBJ2-7, with TRBD1 as a possible D gene (6 bases). The V gene's germline CDR1 is MNHEY and CDR2 SVGAGI. The CDR3 has 14 amino acids. Trimming shortened V by 6 bases and J by 6 bases, and 18 bases separated the two germline ends.

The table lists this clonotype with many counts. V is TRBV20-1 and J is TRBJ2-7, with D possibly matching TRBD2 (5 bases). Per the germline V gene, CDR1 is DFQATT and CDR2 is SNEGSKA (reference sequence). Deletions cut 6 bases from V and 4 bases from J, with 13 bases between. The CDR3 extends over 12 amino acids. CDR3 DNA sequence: TGCAGTGCCGAGGGTTCCGGGTACGAGCAGTACGTC. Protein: CSAEGSGYEQYV.

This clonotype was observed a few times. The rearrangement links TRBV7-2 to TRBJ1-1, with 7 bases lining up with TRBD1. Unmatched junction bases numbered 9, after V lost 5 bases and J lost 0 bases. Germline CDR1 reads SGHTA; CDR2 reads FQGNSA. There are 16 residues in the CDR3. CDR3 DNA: TGTGCCAGCAGCATAGAGAAACAGGGGATGAACACTGAAGCTTTCTTT. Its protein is CASSIEKQGMNTEAFF.

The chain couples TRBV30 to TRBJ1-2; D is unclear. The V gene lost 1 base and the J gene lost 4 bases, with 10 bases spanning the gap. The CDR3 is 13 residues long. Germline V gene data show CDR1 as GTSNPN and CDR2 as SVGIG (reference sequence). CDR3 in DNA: TGTGCCTGGAGTGGAGGAGCCTTCTATGGCTACACCTTC. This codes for CAWSGGAFYGYTF. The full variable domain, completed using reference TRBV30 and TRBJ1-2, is SQTIHQWPATLVQPVGSPLSLECTVEGTSNPNLYWYRQAAGRGLQLLFYSVGIGQISSEVPQNLSASRPQDRQFILSSKKLLLSDSGFYLCAWSGGAFYGYTFGSGTRLTVV.

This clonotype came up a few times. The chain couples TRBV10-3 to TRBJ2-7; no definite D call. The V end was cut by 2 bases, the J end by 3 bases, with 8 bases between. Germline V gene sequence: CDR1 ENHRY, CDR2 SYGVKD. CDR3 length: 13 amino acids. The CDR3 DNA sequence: TGTGCCATCAGTGAGGGCCTGGACTACGAGCAGTACGTC. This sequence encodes CAISEGLDYEQYV.

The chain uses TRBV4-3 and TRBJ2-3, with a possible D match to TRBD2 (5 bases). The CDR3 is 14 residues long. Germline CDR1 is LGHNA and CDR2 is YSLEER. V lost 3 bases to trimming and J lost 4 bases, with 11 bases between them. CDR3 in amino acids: CASSHLLVADTQYF. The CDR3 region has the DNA TGCGCCAGCAGCCACCTACTAGTTGCAGATACGCAGTATTTT.

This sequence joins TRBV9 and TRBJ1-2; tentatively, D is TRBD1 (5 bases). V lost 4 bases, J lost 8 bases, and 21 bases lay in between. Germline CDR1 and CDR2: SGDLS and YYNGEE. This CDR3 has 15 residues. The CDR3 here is CASSTTEGRTRGYTF. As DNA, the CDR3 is TGTGCCAGCAGCACAACCGAGGGGAGGACCCGGGGCTACACCTTC.

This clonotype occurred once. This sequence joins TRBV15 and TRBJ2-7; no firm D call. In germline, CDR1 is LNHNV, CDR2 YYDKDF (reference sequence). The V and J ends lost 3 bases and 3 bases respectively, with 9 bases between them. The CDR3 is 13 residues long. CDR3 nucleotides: TGTGCCACCAGCAGGTCGTACCACTACGAGCAGTACGTC. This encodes CATSRSYHYEQYV.

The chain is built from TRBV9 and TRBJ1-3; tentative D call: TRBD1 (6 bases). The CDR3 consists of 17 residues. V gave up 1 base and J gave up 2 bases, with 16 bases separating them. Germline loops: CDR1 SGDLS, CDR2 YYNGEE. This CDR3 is CASSVRDRHTPGNTIYF. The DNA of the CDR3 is TGTGCCAGCAGCGTACGTGACAGGCATACTCCTGGAAACACCATATATTTT.

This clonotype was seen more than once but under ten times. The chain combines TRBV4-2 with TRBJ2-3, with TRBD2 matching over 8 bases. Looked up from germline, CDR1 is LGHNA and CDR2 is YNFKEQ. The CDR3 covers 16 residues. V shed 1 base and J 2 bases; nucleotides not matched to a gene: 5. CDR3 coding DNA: TGTGCCAGCAGCCAAGCGAGCGGGGGCCACACAGATACGCAGTATTTT. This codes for CASSQASGGHTDTQYF.

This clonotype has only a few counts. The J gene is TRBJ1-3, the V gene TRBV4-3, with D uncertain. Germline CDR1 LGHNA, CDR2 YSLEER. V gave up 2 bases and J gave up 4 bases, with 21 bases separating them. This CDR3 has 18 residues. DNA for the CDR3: TGCGCCAGCAGCCAAAGATGGGCCCCCTTTCTTACGGGAAACACCATATATTTT. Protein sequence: CASSQRWAPFLTGNTIYF.

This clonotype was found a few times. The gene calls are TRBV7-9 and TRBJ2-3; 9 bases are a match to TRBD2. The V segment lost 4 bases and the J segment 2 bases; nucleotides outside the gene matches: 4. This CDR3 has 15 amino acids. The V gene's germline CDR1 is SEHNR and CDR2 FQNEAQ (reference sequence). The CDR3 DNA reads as TGTGCCAGCAGCTACGGCGGGGGGGCCACAGATACGCAGTATTTT. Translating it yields CASSYGGGATDTQYF.

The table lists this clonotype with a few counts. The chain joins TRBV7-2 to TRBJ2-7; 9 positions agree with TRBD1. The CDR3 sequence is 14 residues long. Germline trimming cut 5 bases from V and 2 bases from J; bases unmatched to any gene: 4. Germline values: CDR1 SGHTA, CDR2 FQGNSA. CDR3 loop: CASSLNRGPYEQYF. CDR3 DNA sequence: TGTGCCAGCAGCCTAAACAGGGGGCCCTACGAGCAGTACTTC.

DNA of the CDR3: TGTGCCAGCACAGCGGGGGGGGAGCAGTTCTTC. Its translation: CASTAGGEQFF. V usage is TRBV7-6 and J usage is TRBJ2-1; 10 bases align to TRBD2. The CDR3 sequence is 11 residues long. V was pared by 7 bases and J by 10 bases, with 1 base of the junction left unmatched. Germline-derived CDR1 and CDR2 are SGHVS and FNYEAQ.

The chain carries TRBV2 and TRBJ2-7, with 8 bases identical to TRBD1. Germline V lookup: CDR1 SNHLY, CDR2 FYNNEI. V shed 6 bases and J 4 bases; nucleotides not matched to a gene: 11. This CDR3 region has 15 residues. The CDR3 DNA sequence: TGTGCCAGCAGCGGGGACAGGACTAAGATGTACGAGCAGTACGTC. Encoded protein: CASSGDRTKMYEQYV.

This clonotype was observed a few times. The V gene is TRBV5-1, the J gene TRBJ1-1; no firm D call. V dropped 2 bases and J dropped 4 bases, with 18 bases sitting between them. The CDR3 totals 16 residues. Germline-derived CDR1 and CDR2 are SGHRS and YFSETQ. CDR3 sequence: CASSFSFGVRGTEAFF. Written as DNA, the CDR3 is TGCGCCAGCAGCTTTAGTTTTGGGGTCCGAGGCACTGAAGCTTTCTTT.

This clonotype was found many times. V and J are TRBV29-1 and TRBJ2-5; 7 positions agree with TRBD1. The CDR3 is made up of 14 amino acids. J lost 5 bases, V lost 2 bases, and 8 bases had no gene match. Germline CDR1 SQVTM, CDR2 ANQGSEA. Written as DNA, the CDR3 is TGCAGCGTTGAATTCGCGAGGGGGCGGGAGACCCAGTACTTC. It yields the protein CSVEFARGRETQYF.

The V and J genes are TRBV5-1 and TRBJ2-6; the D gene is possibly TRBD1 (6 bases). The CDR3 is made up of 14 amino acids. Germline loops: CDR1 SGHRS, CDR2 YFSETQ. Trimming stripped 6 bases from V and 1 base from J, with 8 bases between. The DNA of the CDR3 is TGCGCCAGCACGGGACAATCTGGGGCCAACGTCCTGACTTTC. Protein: CASTGQSGANVLTF.

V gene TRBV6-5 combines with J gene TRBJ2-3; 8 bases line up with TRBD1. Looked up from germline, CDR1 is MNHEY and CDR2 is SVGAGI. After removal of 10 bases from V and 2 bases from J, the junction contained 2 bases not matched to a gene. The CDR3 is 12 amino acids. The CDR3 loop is CATQGATDTQYF. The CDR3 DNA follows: TGTGCCACGCAGGGGGCCACAGATACGCAGTATTTT.

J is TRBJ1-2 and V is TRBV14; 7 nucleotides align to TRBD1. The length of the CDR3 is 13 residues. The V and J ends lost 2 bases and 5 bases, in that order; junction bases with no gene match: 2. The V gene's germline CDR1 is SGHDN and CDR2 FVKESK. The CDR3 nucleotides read TGTGCCAGCAGCCAACAGGGGGGGTATGGCTACACCTTC. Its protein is CASSQQGGYGYTF.

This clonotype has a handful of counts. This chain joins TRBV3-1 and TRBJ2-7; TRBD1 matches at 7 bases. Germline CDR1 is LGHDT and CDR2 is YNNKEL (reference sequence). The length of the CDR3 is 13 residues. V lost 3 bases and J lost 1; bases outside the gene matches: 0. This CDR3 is CASSQGQSYEQYV. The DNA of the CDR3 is TGTGCCAGCAGCCAGGGACAGTCCTACGAGCAGTACGTC.

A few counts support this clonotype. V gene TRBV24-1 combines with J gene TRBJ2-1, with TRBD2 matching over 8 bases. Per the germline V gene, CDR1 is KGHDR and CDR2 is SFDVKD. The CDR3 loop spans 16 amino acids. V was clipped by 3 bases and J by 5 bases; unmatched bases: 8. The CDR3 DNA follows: TGTGCCACCAGTGATAACTCGGGGGGGGATGACAATGAGCAGTTCTTC. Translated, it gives CATSDNSGGDDNEQFF.

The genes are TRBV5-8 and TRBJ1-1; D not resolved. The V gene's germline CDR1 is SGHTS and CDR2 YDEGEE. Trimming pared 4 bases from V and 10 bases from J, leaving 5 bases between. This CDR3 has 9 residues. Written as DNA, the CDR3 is TGTGCCAGCAGCCCCCCAGCTTTCTTT. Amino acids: CASSPPAFF.

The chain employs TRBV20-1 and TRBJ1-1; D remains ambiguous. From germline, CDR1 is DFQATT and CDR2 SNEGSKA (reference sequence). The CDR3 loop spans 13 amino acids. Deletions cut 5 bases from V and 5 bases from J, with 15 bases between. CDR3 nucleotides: TGCAGTGCTCCTAGGGCTACAAAGACTGAAGCTTTCTTT. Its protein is CSAPRATKTEAFF.

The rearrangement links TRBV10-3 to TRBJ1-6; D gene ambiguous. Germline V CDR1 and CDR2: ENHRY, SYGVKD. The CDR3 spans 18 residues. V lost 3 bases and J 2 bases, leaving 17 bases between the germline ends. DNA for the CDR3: TGTGCCATCAGTGATCCGGCGGGGAGGAGGCCCTATAATTCACCCCTCCACTTT. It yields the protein CAISDPAGRRPYNSPLHF.